The source of this T cell receptor beta chain is a study of Graves' ophthalmopathy and Graves' hyperthyroidism. Study-level results: Ophthalmopathy cases were distinguished from stable hyperthyroidism by a 13-signature model, reaching approximately 87% sensitivity and 70% to 84% specificity.

This CDR3 region has 14 residues. The V and J ends lost 3 bases and 4 bases respectively, with 12 bases between them. Germline-derived CDR1 and CDR2 are ENHRY and SYGVKD. This clonotype was seen repeatedly, ten times or more. As yet, its antigen is unknown. Every ophthalmopathy donor presented moderate-to-severe activity, CAS ≥3, NOSPECS ≥4 and duration under 3 months. Orbital computed tomography, thyroid ultrasound, TRAb, serum thyroxine and clinical symptoms formed the basis of diagnosis. RNA transcripts were the template, and TCR beta CDR3 regions were amplified from them. Second-round multiplex PCR came after a first-round RT-PCR that employed HTBI primers. TCRdb re-called the multiplex PCR reads through MiXCR, storing one row per CDR3 protein. Among about half a million distinct CDR3 sequences listed, around an eighth were seen once.

The sample comprised blood. The source is a young woman with Graves' ophthalmopathy. The chain recombines TRBV10-3 with TRBJ1-1, with D tentatively TRBD1 (5 bases). CDR3 DNA: TGTGCCATCAGTGACGAGGGTAGGGGCACTGAAGCTTTCTTT. The encoded protein is CAISDEGRGTEAFF.